There are a few counts of the clone carrying this TCR beta chain. Its target is not known. This entry comes from a study of cytomegalovirus exposure and HLA in healthy donors. Notes on the study in general: Common viral pathogens seemed to be connected with several of the most significant clusters, according to a later analysis. Later analysis identified a missense DCLRE1C variant that was linked to TCR beta V- and J-gene trimming.

V shed 5 bases and J shed 4 bases, with 21 bases lying between them. Looked up from germline, CDR1 is SGHKS and CDR2 is YYEKEE (reference sequence). The CDR3 totals 17 residues. The PCR was carried out with 60 Vbeta primers and 13 Jbeta primers. Repertoires were generated with immunoSEQ multiplex PCR, while TCRdb's copy carries only in-frame clones and drops some. The table includes fewer than 85,000 clones, 74% detected once. This TCR was recovered from a man aged 40-55 years in good health and CMV-seropositive. V usage is TRBV5-5 and J usage is TRBJ2-2; the D gene is possibly TRBD1 (5 bases). The source material was PBMCs. CDR3: CASSSVSGLRGTGELFF. DNA of the CDR3: TGTGCCAGCAGTTCAGTGTCAGGATTAAGGGGCACCGGGGAGCTGTTTTTT. Looking up the rest from reference TRBV5-5 and TRBJ2-2 gives the full variable domain: DAGVTQSPTHLIKTRGQQVTLRCSPISGHKSVSWYQQVLGQGPQFIFQYYEKEERGRGNFPDRFSARQFPNYSSELNVNALLLGDSALYLCASSSVSGLRGTGELFFGEGSRLTVL.